Below, 27 T cell receptor beta chains from the same sample are listed, as sequenced in a study of T-cell memory formation after mild COVID-19 (dated by TCRdb to the early 2020s). The protocol used for the library was 5' RACE. The sample was run on an Illumina NovaSeq 6000. TCRdb cleaned the public reads at Q25 with fastp, built clones with MiXCR and kept in-frame beta chains. Merged by CDR3 protein, the rows form single entries marked with the most common genes and DNA. The sample data list roughly 100,000 distinct CDR3 sequences, and approximately 15% of these were observed just once. In total, the top ten clones hold 25% to 35% of the sample. The material sequenced was PBMCs or a T cell subset sorted from them (not recorded which). These receptors originate from an adult woman who had mild COVID-19 (a few samples of this study predate the infection). The sample titles of this study are shuffled in the database, so cell type and time point are left out; the donor was told from shared clones.

The chain carries TRBV4-3 and TRBJ2-7, with D unresolved. Germline CDR1 is LGHNA and CDR2 is YSLEER. V dropped 0 bases and J dropped 1 base, with 13 bases sitting between them. This CDR3 region has 16 residues. In DNA form, the CDR3 reads TGCGCCAGCAGCCAAGAACAACCCAGCTTGTCCTACGAGCAGTACTTC. Translating gives CASSQEQPSLSYEQYF.

V gene TRBV10-3 combines with J gene TRBJ2-1; D gene uncertain. This CDR3 is 11 amino acids long. Deletions cut 4 bases from V and 10 bases from J, with 8 bases between. From germline, CDR1 is ENHRY and CDR2 SYGVKD. DNA for the CDR3: TGTGCCATCAGTGGCACTGGAGAGCAGTTCTTC. Protein sequence: CAISGTGEQFF.

The chain joins TRBV29-1 to TRBJ1-1; 7 bases map to TRBD1. Germline V gene lookup returns CDR1 SQVTM and CDR2 ANQGSEA. V shed 1 base, J shed 1 base, and the junction held 6 bases outside the gene matches. This CDR3 is 15 amino acids long. The CDR3 protein is CSVEVTGPPNTEAFF. CDR3 in DNA: TGCAGCGTTGAAGTGACAGGGCCTCCGAACACTGAAGCTTTCTTT.

J is TRBJ2-3 and V is TRBV10-3, with TRBD1 identical over 10 bases. In germline, CDR1 is ENHRY, CDR2 SYGVKD. The length of the CDR3 is 14 residues. Trimming took 5 bases from V and 6 from J; bases not matched to a gene: 5. The CDR3 nucleotides read TGTGCCATCAGTCCGGGACAGGGGATCGATACGCAGTATTTT. It encodes CAISPGQGIDTQYF.

This clonotype was detected a few times. The J gene is TRBJ2-5, the V gene TRBV12-3 or TRBV12-4; possibly TRBD2 for D (6 bases). The V and J ends lost 8 bases and 0 bases respectively, with 16 bases between them. CDR3 length: 15 residues. The chain's CDR3 is CASGGVGRYQETQYF. DNA for the CDR3: TGTGCCAGCGGGGGAGTCGGGAGATACCAAGAGACCCAGTACTTC.

The chain couples TRBV10-3 to TRBJ1-1; D remains unclear. This CDR3 region has 13 residues. V was cut by 2 bases and J by 7 bases, with 11 bases left in between. From germline, CDR1 is ENHRY and CDR2 SYGVKD. CDR3 DNA sequence: TGTGCCATCAGTGAGGAGAACGGGATTGAAGCTTTCTTT. Translation: CAISEENGIEAFF.

This clonotype appeared a few times. This chain joins TRBV7-2 and TRBJ2-3; 9 bases match TRBD2. Germline CDR1 and CDR2: SGHTA and FQGNSA. With 4 bases clipped from V and 2 bases from J, the junction kept 10 bases outside the gene matches. This CDR3 has 17 residues. The CDR3: CASSSEVSGGHTDTQYF. CDR3 coding DNA: TGTGCCAGCAGCTCAGAAGTTAGCGGGGGCCACACAGATACGCAGTATTTT.

J is TRBJ2-7 and V is TRBV4-2; 8 nucleotides agree with TRBD2. V was pared by 2 bases and J by 4 bases, with 7 bases of the junction left unmatched. The length of the CDR3 is 15 residues. Germline V gene sequence: CDR1 LGHNA, CDR2 YNFKEQ. CDR3 amino acids: CASSQLPGGPYEQYF. Here the CDR3 DNA reads TGTGCCAGCAGCCAACTTCCGGGAGGGCCTTACGAGCAGTACTTC.

This clonotype was counted between two and nine times. This chain uses TRBV2 with TRBJ2-7; 9 nucleotides align to TRBD1. The CDR3 loop spans 15 amino acids. V trimming: 3 bases; J trimming: 1 base; junction bases outside the gene matches: 4. Looked up from germline, CDR1 is SNHLY and CDR2 is FYNNEI. CDR3 coding DNA: TGTGCCAGCAGTGAGGGACAGGGTTATTCCTACGAGCAGTACTTC. It yields the protein CASSEGQGYSYEQYF.

The chain couples TRBV19 to TRBJ2-7; possible D gene TRBD2, 6 bases. V was pared by 6 bases and J by 3 bases, with 15 bases between. This CDR3 has 14 residues. Germline CDR1 and CDR2: LNHDA and SQIVND (reference sequence). The CDR3 sequence: CASSRLRDCYEQYF. In nucleotides, the CDR3 is TGTGCCAGTAGCCGACTCCGGGACTGCTACGAGCAGTACTTC. Full variable domain (remainder filled in from reference TRBV19 and TRBJ2-7): DGGITQSPKYLFRKEGQNVTLSCEQNLNHDAMYWYRQDPGQGLRLIYYSQIVNDFQKGDIAEGYSVSREKKESFPLTVTSAQKNPTAFYLCASSRLRDCYEQYFGPGTRLTVT.

This clonotype was seen only a few times. The chain joins TRBV6-5 to TRBJ2-2; the D is unclear. Germline V gene sequence: CDR1 MNHEY, CDR2 SVGAGI. V shed 6 bases and J shed 3 bases, with 8 bases lying between them. The CDR3 runs to 13 residues. The CDR3 DNA reads as TGTGCCAGCAGCGTCTTGGACACCGGGGAGCTGTTTTTT. Its translation: CASSVLDTGELFF.

There are many counts of this clonotype. The chain couples TRBV15 to TRBJ2-6, with D possibly matching TRBD1 (5 bases). Looked up from germline, CDR1 is LNHNV and CDR2 is YYDKDF (reference sequence). CDR3 size: 16 residues. Trimming shortened V by 4 bases and J by 0 bases, and 10 bases separated the two germline ends. The chain's CDR3 is CATSTPRVSGANVLTF. CDR3 nucleotide sequence: TGTGCCACCAGCACCCCCAGGGTCTCTGGGGCCAACGTCCTGACTTTC.

V and J are TRBV4-1 and TRBJ1-2, with D tentatively TRBD1 (5 bases). V was shortened by 5 bases and J by 8 bases, with 15 bases between the two germline ends. The CDR3 spans 13 residues. Germline V CDR1 and CDR2: MGHRA, YSYEKL. CDR3 nucleotide sequence: TGCGCCAGCAGCGAAGGGGAAGGCCCAGGCTACACCTTC. It encodes CASSEGEGPGYTF.

The J gene is TRBJ2-2, the V gene TRBV7-7, with TRBD1 matching 7 bases. The CDR3 runs 16 residues. Germline V lookup: CDR1 SSHAT, CDR2 FNYEAQ (reference sequence). The trim removed 2 bases at V and 5 bases at J, leaving 8 bases unmatched. In DNA, the CDR3 is TGTGCCAGCAGCTTACTGAACAGGGGTGAAACCGGGGAGCTGTTTTTT. Translation gives CASSLLNRGETGELFF.

The chain combines TRBV6-4 with TRBJ2-7; 8 bases align to TRBD2. Germline CDR1 MRHNA, CDR2 SNTAGT. The CDR3 runs to 16 residues. Trimming cost V 8 bases and J 0 bases; bases outside gene matches: 12. Written as DNA, the CDR3 is TGTGCCAGCGGGGTTTATCGAGCGGGGGCCTCCTACGAGCAGTACTTC. Translated, it gives CASGVYRAGASYEQYF.

This clonotype has just a few counts. The chain employs TRBV5-1 and TRBJ2-5, with 7 bases lining up with TRBD2. Germline CDR1 SGHRS, CDR2 YFSETQ. The CDR3 has 15 amino acids. With 3 bases clipped from V and 0 bases from J, the junction kept 5 bases outside the gene matches. CDR3 coding DNA: TGCGCCAGCAGCTCCGAGGGAGGGTACCAAGAGACCCAGTACTTC. It codes for CASSSEGGYQETQYF.

The rearrangement uses TRBV9 and TRBJ2-7; D not certain. The CDR3 consists of 14 residues. Germline V gene data show CDR1 as SGDLS and CDR2 as YYNGEE. Deletions cut 4 bases from V and 5 bases from J, with 16 bases between. The CDR3 region is CASSTGPQPNEQYF. Here the CDR3 DNA reads TGTGCCAGCAGCACCGGGCCCCAACCCAACGAGCAGTACTTC.

V is TRBV20-1 and J is TRBJ2-3; TRBD2 agrees at 8 bases. CDR1 is DFQATT and CDR2 is SNEGSKA in the germline V gene (reference sequence). This CDR3 contains 14 residues. V lost 4 bases to trimming and J lost 4 bases; unmatched junction nucleotides: 7. CDR3 region: CSATAGLGADTQYF. For the CDR3, the DNA is TGCAGTGCTACGGCGGGACTAGGCGCAGATACGCAGTATTTT.

This clonotype turned up a few times. This sequence joins TRBV11-2 and TRBJ2-3; 14 nucleotides line up with TRBD2. This CDR3 comprises 18 residues. Germline CDR1 and CDR2: SGHAT and FQNNGV. V lost 3 bases to trimming and J lost 4 bases; unmatched junction nucleotides: 9. As DNA, the CDR3 is TGTGCCAGCAGCTTGTGGGGACTAGCGGGAGAAATTCCAGATACGCAGTATTTT. Translation: CASSLWGLAGEIPDTQYF.

This clonotype has a handful of counts. The chain couples TRBV24-1 to TRBJ2-7; 8 bases agree with TRBD1. V was pared by 3 bases and J by 5 bases, with 8 bases of the junction left unmatched. The germline V gene encodes CDR1 KGHDR and CDR2 SFDVKD. This CDR3 comprises 15 residues. In nucleotides, the CDR3 is TGTGCCACCAGTGATCTTGCAGGGGGCGCGGACGAGCAGTACTTC. Encoded protein: CATSDLAGGADEQYF.

The chain has TRBV6-2 or TRBV6-3 and TRBJ1-1; D might be TRBD1 (6 bases). V lost 7 bases to trimming and J lost 1 base, with 22 bases between them. The CDR3 has 17 residues. CDR1 and CDR2 from the germline V gene are MNHEY and SVGEGT. CDR3 nucleotide sequence: TGTGCCAGCACCGAACCCTTCGCGGGGGGGCCGAACACTGAAGCTTTCTTT. As protein: CASTEPFAGGPNTEAFF.

In its sample, this clonotype was seen a few times. The chain is built from TRBV20-1 and TRBJ2-7; D is unresolved. V lost 5 bases and J lost 2, with 13 bases in between. The CDR3 runs 13 residues. Germline assignment: CDR1 DFQATT and CDR2 SNEGSKA (reference sequence). CDR3 in amino acids: CSAGPATAYEQYF. The CDR3 coding sequence is TGCAGTGCTGGTCCGGCGACCGCCTACGAGCAGTACTTC.

The chain is built from TRBV27 and TRBJ2-7; the D gene could be TRBD1 or TRBD2 (5 bases each). V dropped 0 bases and J dropped 0 bases, with 12 bases sitting between them. Germline V CDR1 and CDR2: MNHEY, SMNVEV (reference sequence). The CDR3 length is 16 residues. CDR3 in DNA: TGTGCCAGCAGTTTATCGGGGACCCTGGGCTCCTACGAGCAGTACTTC. Translated: CASSLSGTLGSYEQYF.

This clonotype was seen a handful of times. The V gene is TRBV7-3, the J gene TRBJ2-1; 9 nucleotides line up with TRBD2. This CDR3 is built from 16 residues. Germline V CDR1 and CDR2: SGHTA, FQGTGA. V dropped 6 bases and J dropped 7; count of bases not matched to a gene: 13. Here the CDR3 reads CASSLIAGAHWNEQFF. The CDR3 DNA is TGTGCCAGCAGTCTGATAGCGGGAGCCCATTGGAATGAGCAGTTCTTC.

The CDR3 bases are TGTGCCAGCAGCGGGCGGACAGCGACGAACACTGAAGCTTTCTTT. Translated, it gives CASSGRTATNTEAFF. The rearrangement links TRBV13 to TRBJ1-1, with D maybe TRBD1 (6 bases). Germline CDR1 is PRHDT and CDR2 is FYEKMQ (reference sequence). Trimming removed 5 bases from V and 1 base from J, with 14 bases in between. This CDR3 spans 15 amino acids.

This clonotype was detected many times. The V and J genes are TRBV15 and TRBJ1-1; the match to TRBD1 covers 7 bases. Germline V gene sequence: CDR1 LNHNV, CDR2 YYDKDF (reference sequence). With V trimmed by 2 bases and J by 3 bases, 6 bases remained unmatched. The CDR3 covers 15 residues. CDR3 amino acids: CATSRLGGYDTEAFF. The DNA for the CDR3 is TGTGCCACCAGCAGACTAGGGGGCTACGACACTGAAGCTTTCTTT. Full variable domain (outside the CDR3, taken from reference TRBV15 and TRBJ1-1): DAMVIQNPRYQVTQFGKPVTLSCSQTLNHNVMYWYQQKSSQAPKLLFHYYDKDFNNEADTPDNFQSRRPNTSFCFLDIRSPGLGDTAMYLCATSRLGGYDTEAFFGQGTRLTVV.

The sample holds a few counts of this clonotype. The V and J genes are TRBV5-1 and TRBJ1-4; 9 bases line up with TRBD1. J was trimmed by 3 bases and V by 4 bases; bases with no gene match: 4. The CDR3 consists of 15 residues. The germline gives CDR1 SGHRS, CDR2 YFSETQ. This CDR3 is CASSKYRGPNEKLFF. In DNA, the CDR3 is TGCGCCAGCAGCAAGTACAGGGGGCCTAATGAAAAACTGTTTTTT.